A single sample is the source of the 30 T cell receptor beta chains below, sequenced in a study of blood T cell repertoires in COVID-19. TCRdb's table, derived via immunoSEQ multiplex PCR, lists solely in-frame clones and lacks some. The sample has 120,000 or so clones; 79% are singletons. The sequenced sample consisted of peripheral blood. Receptor source: a man between 40 and 49 years old with active or convalescent COVID-19.

The V gene is TRBV30, the J gene TRBJ2-7, with D possibly being TRBD2 (6 bases). With 0 bases removed from V and 6 bases from J, the gap between germline ends came to 12 bases. Germline CDR1 reads GTSNPN; CDR2 reads SVGIG (reference sequence). There are 13 residues in the CDR3. The CDR3 DNA follows: TGTGCCTGGAGTGTACAAGTGGGGGGCGAGCAGTACTTC. Translated, it gives CAWSVQVGGEQYF. The whole variable domain, filled in from reference TRBV30 and TRBJ2-7, reads SQTIHQWPATLVQPVGSPLSLECTVEGTSNPNLYWYRQAAGRGLQLLFYSVGIGQISSEVPQNLSASRPQDRQFILSSKKLLLSDSGFYLCAWSVQVGGEQYFGPGTRLTVT.

The gene calls are TRBV19 and TRBJ2-1, with D perhaps TRBD2 (5 bases). Germline assignment: CDR1 LNHDA and CDR2 SQIVND (reference sequence). V was clipped by 7 bases and J by 1 base, with 8 bases between them. CDR3 length equals 13 residues. CDR3 sequence reads: CASTRASYNEQFF. The CDR3 nucleotides are TGTGCCAGTACGAGGGCATCCTACAATGAGCAGTTCTTC.

The chain recombines TRBV6-1 with TRBJ1-2; the D is unclear. The CDR3 covers 14 residues. From germline, CDR1 is MNHNS and CDR2 SASEGT. The V gene lost 0 bases and the J gene lost 4 bases, with 9 bases spanning the gap. The CDR3 DNA is TGTGCCAGCAGTGAAGCCCGGGGTCCCTATGGCTACACCTTC. It translates to CASSEARGPYGYTF.

The V gene is TRBV29-1, the J gene TRBJ2-3; D is uncertain. The V gene's germline CDR1 is SQVTM and CDR2 ANQGSEA. This CDR3 has 12 amino acids. Trimming stripped 3 bases from V and 0 bases from J, with 4 bases between. In DNA form, the CDR3 reads TGCAGCGTTGACATGAGCACAGATACGCAGTATTTT. It codes for CSVDMSTDTQYF.

This clone was seen a single time. The V call is TRBV5-4, the J call TRBJ1-1, with unresolved D. V was pared by 4 bases and J by 1 base, with 5 bases between. This CDR3 is 12 amino acids long. Germline V gene lookup returns CDR1 SGHNT and CDR2 YYREEE (reference sequence). CDR3 in amino acids: CASSAGNTEAFF. DNA of the CDR3: TGTGCCAGCAGCGCAGGGAACACTGAAGCTTTCTTT. Full variable domain (remainder filled in from reference TRBV5-4 and TRBJ1-1): ETGVTQSPTHLIKTRGQQVTLRCSSQSGHNTVSWYQQALGQGPQFIFQYYREEENGRGNFPPRFSGLQFPNYSSELNVNALELDDSALYLCASSAGNTEAFFGQGTRLTVV.

This chain connects TRBV29-1 to TRBJ2-3; 8 bases align to TRBD1. V dropped 3 bases and J dropped 2; count of bases not matched to a gene: 4. Looked up from germline, CDR1 is SQVTM and CDR2 is ANQGSEA. This CDR3 is built from 14 residues. DNA of the CDR3: TGCAGCGTTGACCGGGACAGGATCACAGATACGCAGTATTTT. The encoded protein is CSVDRDRITDTQYF.

This clone was found a few times. The chain combines TRBV2 with TRBJ1-1; D perhaps matches TRBD1 (5 bases). V lost 3 bases and J 0 bases, leaving 11 bases between the germline ends. This CDR3 is built from 15 residues. Germline assignment: CDR1 SNHLY and CDR2 FYNNEI. The CDR3 here is CASSDRVVVNTEAFF. CDR3 nucleotide sequence: TGTGCCAGCAGTGACAGGGTAGTTGTGAACACTGAAGCTTTCTTT.

This clone was seen only once. The V gene is TRBV29-1, the J gene TRBJ2-3, with a tentative D call TRBD2 (6 bases). Trimming took 8 bases from V and 3 from J, leaving 27 bases between them. The CDR3 runs 17 residues. Germline values: CDR1 SQVTM, CDR2 ANQGSEA. The CDR3 loop is CSSRGTGPTWETDTQYF. The DNA of the CDR3 is TGCAGCTCCCGGGGGACGGGACCTACCTGGGAAACAGATACGCAGTATTTT.

The chain combines TRBV27 with TRBJ2-1; TRBD1 agrees at 11 bases. This CDR3 contains 13 residues. Germline CDR1 and CDR2: MNHEY and SMNVEV (reference sequence). Unmatched junction bases numbered 3, after V lost 5 bases and J lost 9 bases. Here the CDR3 DNA reads TGTGCCAGCAGTCGGACAGGGGGCCTTGAGCAGTTCTTC. It codes for CASSRTGGLEQFF.

The chain recombines TRBV10-2 with TRBJ2-7; TRBD2 agrees at 11 bases. The ends lost 8 bases at V and 1 base at J; junction bases unmatched: 4. This CDR3 region has 14 residues. Germline V gene data show CDR1 as WSHSY and CDR2 as SAAADI. In DNA form, the CDR3 reads TGCGCCAGCCGGCTAGCGGGAGGTTCCTACGAGCAGTACTTC. Protein sequence: CASRLAGGSYEQYF.

This clone was recorded a few times. One junction end does not reproduce the germline sequence, and a read error may be involved. This chain joins TRBV7-7 and TRBJ1-3; perhaps TRBD1 as D (5 bases). This CDR3 is built from 13 residues. CDR1 and CDR2 from the germline V gene are SSHAT and FNYEAQ (reference sequence). CDR3 DNA: TGTGCTAGCAGCTTAGCCGAAGGGGACACCATATATTTT. This encodes CASSLAEGDTIYF.

The chain recombines TRBV5-1 with TRBJ2-1; 7 bases line up with TRBD1. V lost 3 bases to trimming and J lost 0 bases; unmatched junction nucleotides: 6. The CDR3 loop spans 16 amino acids. From germline, CDR1 is SGHRS and CDR2 YFSETQ. CDR3 in DNA: TGCGCCAGCAGCTGGGACAGCCCCAGCTCCTACAATGAGCAGTTCTTC. Protein sequence: CASSWDSPSSYNEQFF. Based on the CDR3 plus reference TRBV5-1 and TRBJ2-1, the full variable domain is KAGVTQTPRYLIKTRGQQVTLSCSPISGHRSVSWYQQTPGQGLQFLFEYFSETQRNKGNFPGRFSGRQFSNSRSEMNVSTLELGDSALYLCASSWDSPSSYNEQFFGPGTRLTVL.

The gene calls are TRBV27 and TRBJ1-2; the D is unclear. Deletions cut 6 bases from V and 0 bases from J, with 8 bases between. This CDR3 has 13 residues. Per the germline V gene, CDR1 is MNHEY and CDR2 is SMNVEV (reference sequence). The CDR3 nucleotides are TGTGCCAGCAGCTCACTTCCTAACTATGGCTACACCTTC. Its protein is CASSSLPNYGYTF.

V is TRBV7-2 and J is TRBJ1-5; 9 bases match TRBD1. The CDR3 has 14 residues. Looked up from germline, CDR1 is SGHTA and CDR2 is FQGNSA. V lost 5 bases and J lost 6; bases outside the gene matches: 5. The CDR3 protein is CASSPGTGPQPQHF. The CDR3, as DNA: TGTGCCAGCAGCCCAGGGACAGGGCCTCAGCCCCAGCATTTT. The full variable domain, in which reference TRBV7-2 and TRBJ1-5 provide the parts outside the CDR3, is GAGVSQSPSNKVTEKGKDVELRCDPISGHTALYWYRQSLGQGLEFLIYFQGNSAPDKSGLPSDRFSAERTGGSVSTLTIQRTQQEDSAVYLCASSPGTGPQPQHFGDGTRLSIL.

The chain is built from TRBV6-5 and TRBJ1-1; tentative D call: TRBD1 (5 bases). This CDR3 is built from 14 residues. Germline CDR1 and CDR2: MNHEY and SVGAGI. With 8 bases removed from V and 0 bases from J, the gap between germline ends came to 13 bases. The CDR3, as DNA: TGTGCCAGCCGCCTCGGGACTCTGAACACTGAAGCTTTCTTT. It codes for CASRLGTLNTEAFF.

The chain carries TRBV10-3 and TRBJ1-5, with TRBD1 matching 7 bases. Germline values: CDR1 ENHRY, CDR2 SYGVKD. The CDR3 is 16 residues long. V trimming: 0 bases; J trimming: 3 bases; junction bases outside the gene matches: 5. In DNA form, the CDR3 reads TGTGCCATCAGTGAGTCGGAGACAGGGCCCAATCAGCCCCAGCATTTT. As protein: CAISESETGPNQPQHF.

DNA for the CDR3: TGTGCCTGGAGTAAGCCAGGGCCAGGGGCGGGAGAGACCCAGTACTTC. This codes for CAWSKPGPGAGETQYF. J is TRBJ2-5 and V is TRBV30, with D possibly matching TRBD1 (6 bases). CDR3 length: 16 amino acids. V was pared by 2 bases and J by 4 bases, with 20 bases between. The V gene's germline CDR1 is GTSNPN and CDR2 SVGIG (reference sequence).

The table lists this clone with a few counts. The chain is built from TRBV2 and TRBJ1-2; D not certain. This CDR3 contains 16 residues. Germline CDR1 is SNHLY and CDR2 is FYNNEI. Between the trimmed V and J ends, which lost 0 bases and 3 bases, there was a span of 14 bases. CDR3 loop: CASSEALWIADYGYTF. The CDR3 DNA follows: TGTGCCAGCAGTGAAGCGCTTTGGATCGCGGACTATGGCTACACCTTC.

This sequence joins TRBV12-3 or TRBV12-4 and TRBJ1-5; no clear D gene. Trimming stripped 3 bases from V and 7 bases from J, with 7 bases between. This CDR3 contains 12 residues. CDR3: CASSLPGQPQHF. The DNA for the CDR3 is TGTGCCAGCAGTTTGCCGGGGCAGCCCCAGCATTTT.

This chain links TRBV27 with TRBJ1-3, with D maybe TRBD1 (6 bases). Germline values: CDR1 MNHEY, CDR2 SMNVEV (reference sequence). The CDR3 contains 14 residues. V lost 11 bases, J lost 4 bases, and 18 bases lay in between. The CDR3 bases are TGTGCCGTGAGGGGGGGCGCATCCGGAAACACCATATATTTT. Its protein product is CAVRGGASGNTIYF.

This clone showed up just once. The rearrangement joins TRBV29-1 to TRBJ2-1; weak D call: TRBD2 (6 bases). CDR1 is SQVTM and CDR2 is ANQGSEA in the germline V gene. The CDR3 contains 13 residues. The germline V and J ends were trimmed by 8 bases and 1 base, with 12 bases remaining between them. DNA of the CDR3: TGCAGCCTGGTCGGGAGTTCCTACAATGAGCAGTTCTTC. This encodes CSLVGSSYNEQFF.

The chain combines TRBV12-3 or TRBV12-4 with TRBJ1-6; 7 bases align to TRBD1. The CDR3 has 13 residues. V trimming: 7 bases; J trimming: 10 bases; junction bases outside the gene matches: 7. DNA for the CDR3: TGTGCCAGCACGGGACAGCTTGGATCACCCCTCCACTTT. This gives the protein CASTGQLGSPLHF.

J is TRBJ1-2 and V is TRBV3-1 (or the pseudogene TRBV3-2); D perhaps matches TRBD1 (5 bases). From germline, CDR1 is LGHDT and CDR2 YNNKEL (reference sequence). The CDR3 is 15 residues long. The V end lost 8 bases, the J end lost 3 bases, and 19 bases lay between the germline ends. The CDR3 DNA reads as TGTGCCAGCCAGCCCAGGGCCGCCATTCACTATGGCTACACCTTC. Residues: CASQPRAAIHYGYTF.

This chain links TRBV11-2 with TRBJ1-3, with TRBD1 identical over 7 bases. Losses at the gene ends were 5 bases for V and 2 bases for J; bases not matched to a gene: 9. This CDR3 has 16 residues. Germline CDR1 is SGHAT and CDR2 is FQNNGV. The CDR3: CASSRPSTGTGNTIYF. DNA of the CDR3: TGTGCCAGCAGCCGTCCCTCGACAGGGACTGGAAACACCATATATTTT.

The chain couples TRBV6-2 or TRBV6-3 to TRBJ2-7; TRBD1 might be the D (5 bases). V lost 4 bases to trimming and J lost 0 bases, with 13 bases between them. Germline CDR1 MNHEY, CDR2 SVGEGT. The CDR3 extends over 15 amino acids. The chain's CDR3 is CASSWKDKSSYEQYF. The CDR3 nucleotides read TGTGCCAGCAGTTGGAAGGACAAGAGCTCCTACGAGCAGTACTTC.

The rearrangement uses TRBV9 and TRBJ2-2; TRBD1 agrees at 12 bases. J lost 5 bases, V lost 0 bases, and 8 bases had no gene match. This CDR3 is 18 amino acids long. Germline CDR1 and CDR2: SGDLS and YYNGEE. The CDR3 reads CASSVVGTGGTGTGELFF. CDR3 sequence (DNA): TGTGCCAGCAGCGTAGTCGGGACAGGGGGCACGGGAACCGGGGAGCTGTTTTTT.

CDR3 amino acids: CAWSAIYGQGSDTQYF. The CDR3 DNA reads as TGTGCCTGGAGTGCTATCTACGGACAGGGGTCAGATACGCAGTATTTT. V gene TRBV30 combines with J gene TRBJ2-3; 9 positions match TRBD1. Germline assignment: CDR1 GTSNPN and CDR2 SVGIG (reference sequence). The CDR3 totals 16 residues. The trim removed 1 base at V and 4 bases at J, leaving 9 bases unmatched.

The CDR3 coding sequence is TGTGCCAGCGGGAGGGTTACAGATACGCAGTATTTT. This sequence encodes CASGRVTDTQYF. The chain carries TRBV6-5 and TRBJ2-3; TRBD2 matches 7 bases. The J segment lost 3 bases and the V segment lost 8 bases, leaving 2 bases of the junction unmatched. Germline V gene lookup returns CDR1 MNHEY and CDR2 SVGAGI. The CDR3 is made up of 12 amino acids.

The rearrangement uses TRBV7-9 and TRBJ1-5, with D perhaps matching TRBD1 (5 bases). The germline CDR1 and CDR2 sequences are SEHNR and FQNEAQ (reference sequence). Trimming shortened V by 6 bases and J by 1 base, and 13 bases separated the two germline ends. The CDR3 has 15 residues. The CDR3 protein is CASSSGFESNQPQHF. DNA of the CDR3: TGTGCCAGCAGTTCAGGGTTCGAGAGCAATCAGCCCCAGCATTTT.

This clone appeared a few times. The chain joins TRBV19 to TRBJ1-2; TRBD1 aligns across 8 bases. The V gene's germline CDR1 is LNHDA and CDR2 SQIVND (reference sequence). CDR3 length equals 14 residues. Trimming at V came to 7 bases and at J to 8 bases, leaving 12 bases not matched to a gene. The CDR3 spells CASKETGDKGGYTF. The CDR3 region has the DNA TGTGCCAGTAAGGAGACAGGGGATAAGGGCGGCTACACCTTC. The full variable domain, completed using reference TRBV19 and TRBJ1-2, is DGGITQSPKYLFRKEGQNVTLSCEQNLNHDAMYWYRQDPGQGLRLIYYSQIVNDFQKGDIAEGYSVSREKKESFPLTVTSAQKNPTAFYLCASKETGDKGGYTFGSGTRLTVV.